These 28 T cell receptor beta chains were sequenced from one sample in a study of cytomegalovirus exposure and HLA in healthy donors. Some clones are missing from TCRdb's copy, which holds only in-frame ones; the method was immunoSEQ multiplex PCR. The data contain 180,000 or so clones, approximately 89% of them singletons. Sequencing was carried out using PBMCs. The receptor set was obtained from a man aged 18-30 years in good health and CMV-seropositive.

The chain combines TRBV7-9 with TRBJ1-1; 7 positions match TRBD1. The CDR3 sequence is 17 residues long. The ends lost 5 bases at V and 2 bases at J; junction bases unmatched: 14. Germline V CDR1 and CDR2: SEHNR, FQNEAQ (reference sequence). CDR3 sequence reads: CASSPWGQFHTNTEAFF. The CDR3 nucleotides are TGTGCCAGCAGCCCCTGGGGACAGTTTCATACTAACACTGAAGCTTTCTTT.

The chain has TRBV7-2 and TRBJ1-5; D may be TRBD1 (5 bases). The V gene lost 7 bases and the J gene lost 6 bases, with 25 bases spanning the gap. CDR1 is SGHTA and CDR2 is FQGNSA in the germline V gene. This CDR3 region has 17 residues. The CDR3 here is CASTLTSGNPSGQPQHF. In DNA, the CDR3 is TGTGCCAGCACACTTACCTCAGGGAACCCGTCAGGTCAGCCCCAGCATTTT.

The chain carries TRBV7-9 and TRBJ2-1; D is ambiguous. The CDR3 sequence is 12 residues long. V was clipped by 5 bases and J by 10 bases, with 12 bases between them. Germline V gene data show CDR1 as SEHNR and CDR2 as FQNEAQ (reference sequence). The DNA for the CDR3 is TGTGCCAGCAGCCCCAGACTGCCCGAGCAGTTCTTC. Protein: CASSPRLPEQFF.

This chain joins TRBV30 and TRBJ2-6; TRBD1 agrees at 7 bases. Germline values: CDR1 GTSNPN, CDR2 SVGIG (reference sequence). V lost 3 bases and J lost 0; bases outside the gene matches: 2. The CDR3 sequence is 15 residues long. Here the CDR3 DNA reads TGTGCCTGGAGAGGGACAGTCTCTGGGGCCAACGTCCTGACTTTC. Translating gives CAWRGTVSGANVLTF.

The chain joins TRBV5-4 to TRBJ2-3; D perhaps matches TRBD2 (7 bases). The germline V and J ends were trimmed by 0 bases and 3 bases, with 11 bases remaining between them. CDR1 and CDR2 (germline): SGHNT, YYREEE (reference sequence). The CDR3 sequence is 15 residues long. Here the CDR3 reads CASSLEGGLTDTQYF. The CDR3 nucleotides read TGTGCCAGCAGCTTGGAGGGGGGGCTGACAGATACGCAGTATTTT.

The chain is built from TRBV6-5 and TRBJ2-1, with 11 bases aligning to TRBD1. Trimming at V came to 5 bases and at J to 10 bases, leaving 4 bases not matched to a gene. The CDR3 covers 13 residues. The germline V gene has CDR1 MNHEY and CDR2 SVGAGI. This CDR3 reads CASSRGDRGEQFF. Written as DNA, the CDR3 is TGTGCCAGCAGTAGGGGGGACAGGGGGGAGCAGTTCTTC.

V usage is TRBV10-3 and J usage is TRBJ2-1; 8 bases are shared with TRBD2. Germline V gene sequence: CDR1 ENHRY, CDR2 SYGVKD. V lost 5 bases and J lost 6; bases outside the gene matches: 6. The length of the CDR3 is 14 residues. The CDR3 sequence: CAISTGGLGNEQFF. The CDR3, as DNA: TGTGCCATCAGTACGGGGGGGCTTGGCAATGAGCAGTTCTTC.

About this clone itself: A single base separates this from a much larger clone, so it may be a read error. The chain uses TRBV11-3 and TRBJ2-7, with D uncertain. The V end was cut by 2 bases, the J end by 4 bases, with 6 bases between. The germline V gene has CDR1 SGHNT and CDR2 YENEEA. The CDR3 has 12 amino acids. The CDR3: CASSLNGYEQYF. The CDR3 nucleotides are TGTGCCAGCAGCTTAAACGGTTACGAGCAGTACTTC.

The DNA for the CDR3 is TGCAGCGTTGAAGTGCGGGTAGGGACCCAGTACTTC. As protein: CSVEVRVGTQYF. The gene calls are TRBV29-1 and TRBJ2-5, with D maybe TRBD2 (5 bases). CDR1 is SQVTM, CDR2 ANQGSEA, per germline. The CDR3 is 12 amino acids. Trimming shortened V by 1 base and J by 7 bases, and 10 bases separated the two germline ends.

The DNA of the CDR3 is TGTGCCAGTAGAGCCTTCCGACTCGGGGCCAACGTCCTGACTTTC. It is translated as CASRAFRLGANVLTF. The V call is TRBV19, the J call TRBJ2-6; D is unclear. Germline lookup yields CDR1 LNHDA and CDR2 SQIVND (reference sequence). There are 15 residues in the CDR3. V dropped 6 bases and J dropped 4 bases, with 13 bases sitting between them.

This clone appeared a few times. J is TRBJ2-2 and V is TRBV14; TRBD2 is a possible D gene (5 bases). Germline V gene lookup returns CDR1 SGHDN and CDR2 FVKESK. The CDR3 contains 14 residues. V lost 1 base and J lost 3, with 6 bases in between. For the CDR3, the DNA is TGTGCCAGCAGCCAAGGTAGCGACACCGGGGAGCTGTTTTTT. Translating it yields CASSQGSDTGELFF.

V is TRBV7-2 and J is TRBJ1-6; no clear D. The CDR3 is 13 residues long. Germline lookup yields CDR1 SGHTA and CDR2 FQGNSA. The ends were cut back, 5 bases at V and 10 bases at J, with 12 bases in the middle. The CDR3 nucleotides are TGTGCCAGCAGCCTCGGGGAGTACTCACCCCTCCACTTT. Protein: CASSLGEYSPLHF.

The chain joins TRBV6-6 to TRBJ1-5; possibly TRBD1 for D (6 bases). The CDR3 extends over 13 amino acids. From germline, CDR1 is MNHNY and CDR2 SVGAGI (reference sequence). V lost 6 bases to trimming and J lost 4 bases, with 10 bases between them. DNA of the CDR3: TGTGCCAGCAGCAGGGGCCAAAATCAGCCCCAGCATTTT. It is translated as CASSRGQNQPQHF.

The V call is TRBV9, the J call TRBJ2-7; 10 bases map to TRBD2. CDR3 size: 16 residues. J gave up 2 bases and V 1 base, and 6 bases lay outside the gene matches. Germline CDR1 SGDLS, CDR2 YYNGEE. The DNA for the CDR3 is TGTGCCAGCAGCGTATCCGGGACTAGCGCCCCCTACGAGCAGTACTTC. It is translated as CASSVSGTSAPYEQYF.

The rearrangement links TRBV19 to TRBJ1-2; D is unresolved. This CDR3 has 16 amino acids. Trimming took off 3 bases at V and 2 bases at J, with 16 bases between the two ends. Germline loops: CDR1 LNHDA, CDR2 SQIVND (reference sequence). The CDR3, as DNA: TGTGCCAGTAGTATTATGAGGGCAGGAGAAAACTATGGCTACACCTTC. It translates to CASSIMRAGENYGYTF.

This chain uses TRBV7-9 with TRBJ1-2; TRBD1 agrees at 9 bases. J was trimmed by 7 bases and V by 5 bases; bases with no gene match: 8. Germline assignment: CDR1 SEHNR and CDR2 FQNEAQ (reference sequence). CDR3 length: 14 amino acids. The CDR3 spells CASSTPTGGGGYTF. DNA of the CDR3: TGTGCCAGCAGCACCCCGACAGGGGGGGGTGGCTACACCTTC.

This chain uses TRBV19 with TRBJ2-7; 8 bases are shared with TRBD2. The germline gives CDR1 LNHDA, CDR2 SQIVND (reference sequence). V lost 3 bases, J lost 3 bases, and 7 bases stayed unmatched. This CDR3 is 15 amino acids long. Here the CDR3 reads CASSMAGGANYEQYF. In DNA form, the CDR3 reads TGTGCCAGTAGTATGGCCGGGGGGGCTAACTACGAGCAGTACTTC.

The V call is TRBV29-1, the J call TRBJ2-3, with 8 bases that match TRBD2. J was trimmed by 4 bases and V by 4 bases; bases with no gene match: 7. The CDR3 has 14 residues. Germline CDR1 is SQVTM and CDR2 is ANQGSEA. CDR3 loop: CSVAGLDFPDTQYF. In DNA, the CDR3 is TGCAGCGTTGCGGGACTAGATTTCCCAGATACGCAGTATTTT.

The V call is TRBV6-1, the J call TRBJ2-5; possible D gene TRBD1, 5 bases. From germline, CDR1 is MNHNS and CDR2 SASEGT. The CDR3 runs 13 residues. The ends were cut back, 8 bases at V and 3 bases at J, with 13 bases in the middle. CDR3 bases: TGTGCCAGCTCCCCAGGGTGGGAAGAGACCCAGTACTTC. Protein: CASSPGWEETQYF.

The chain couples TRBV6-1 to TRBJ1-2; the match to TRBD1 covers 7 bases. The ends lost 4 bases at V and 4 bases at J; junction bases unmatched: 6. CDR1 and CDR2 (germline): MNHNS, SASEGT. The length of the CDR3 is 14 residues. The CDR3 DNA is TGTGCCAGCAGTGTAAAAGGGGGCTCCTATGGCTACACCTTC. Its translation: CASSVKGGSYGYTF.

CDR3 DNA: TGTGCCAGTAGTGAAGGGACAGGGAGGAACTACGAGCAGTACTTC. It yields the protein CASSEGTGRNYEQYF. The rearrangement joins TRBV19 to TRBJ2-7, with 9 bases aligning to TRBD1. The CDR3 runs to 15 residues. Germline V gene lookup returns CDR1 LNHDA and CDR2 SQIVND (reference sequence). The V gene end was trimmed by 5 bases and the J gene end by 3 bases; junction bases not matched to a gene: 8.

This chain uses TRBV7-2 with TRBJ2-7; D not certain. CDR3 length: 13 residues. Germline CDR1 reads SGHTA; CDR2 reads FQGNSA. The V end was cut by 9 bases, the J end by 0 bases, with 12 bases between. CDR3 amino acids: CASQEPSSYEQYF. The DNA for the CDR3 is TGTGCCAGTCAGGAACCCAGCTCCTACGAGCAGTACTTC. The complete variable domain, with remaining parts taken from reference TRBV7-2 and TRBJ2-7, reads GAGVSQSPSNKVTEKGKDVELRCDPISGHTALYWYRQSLGQGLEFLIYFQGNSAPDKSGLPSDRFSAERTGGSVSTLTIQRTQQEDSAVYLCASQEPSSYEQYFGPGTRLTVT.

The chain joins TRBV6-5 to TRBJ1-2; D perhaps matches TRBD1 (5 bases). The V gene lost 2 bases and the J gene lost 5 bases, with 12 bases spanning the gap. The CDR3 consists of 14 residues. Per the germline V gene, CDR1 is MNHEY and CDR2 is SVGAGI. This chain's CDR3 is CASSYVQGGYGYTF. In DNA, the CDR3 is TGTGCCAGCAGTTACGTTCAGGGTGGTTATGGCTACACCTTC.

There are a few counts of this clone. CDR3 loop: CASSLVPLGAGNQPQHF. For the CDR3, the DNA is TGCGCCAGCAGCTTGGTTCCTCTGGGGGCGGGCAATCAGCCCCAGCATTTT. The V call is TRBV5-1, the J call TRBJ1-5, with D perhaps matching TRBD1 (6 bases). From germline, CDR1 is SGHRS and CDR2 YFSETQ. The ends were cut back, 0 bases at V and 2 bases at J, with 15 bases in the middle. The CDR3 totals 17 residues.

The chain combines TRBV7-2 with TRBJ2-4, with D perhaps TRBD1 (6 bases). V lost 1 base to trimming and J lost 4 bases, with 11 bases between them. Germline V gives CDR1 SGHTA, CDR2 FQGNSA. The CDR3 runs 15 residues. The CDR3 spells CASSLVSDSKNIQYF. The CDR3 DNA is TGTGCCAGCAGCTTAGTATCGGACAGTAAAAACATTCAGTACTTC. The complete variable domain, with remaining parts taken from reference TRBV7-2 and TRBJ2-4, reads GAGVSQSPSNKVTEKGKDVELRCDPISGHTALYWYRQSLGQGLEFLIYFQGNSAPDKSGLPSDRFSAERTGGSVSTLTIQRTQQEDSAVYLCASSLVSDSKNIQYFGAGTRLSVL.

The chain combines TRBV9 with TRBJ2-7, with a tentative D call TRBD1 (5 bases). V was pared by 4 bases and J by 9 bases, with 14 bases between. The CDR3 consists of 12 residues. Germline V gene data show CDR1 as SGDLS and CDR2 as YYNGEE. This chain's CDR3 is CASSRDSTSQYF. CDR3 nucleotide sequence: TGTGCCAGCAGCCGAGACAGCACCTCGCAGTACTTC.

The chain is built from TRBV30 and TRBJ1-5, with TRBD1 matching 8 bases. The CDR3 is 13 amino acids. From germline, CDR1 is GTSNPN and CDR2 SVGIG (reference sequence). Unmatched junction bases numbered 4, after V lost 5 bases and J lost 4 bases. The CDR3 is CAWSGGSNQPQHF. The CDR3 DNA sequence: TGTGCCTGGTCAGGGGGCAGTAATCAGCCCCAGCATTTT.

The J gene is TRBJ2-7, the V gene TRBV7-2; D is possibly TRBD1 (5 bases). The length of the CDR3 is 15 residues. The ends were cut back, 5 bases at V and 0 bases at J, with 14 bases in the middle. Germline V gene sequence: CDR1 SGHTA, CDR2 FQGNSA. The CDR3 sequence: CASSPTRGASYEQYF. CDR3 in DNA: TGTGCCAGCAGCCCCACAAGGGGCGCCTCCTACGAGCAGTACTTC.